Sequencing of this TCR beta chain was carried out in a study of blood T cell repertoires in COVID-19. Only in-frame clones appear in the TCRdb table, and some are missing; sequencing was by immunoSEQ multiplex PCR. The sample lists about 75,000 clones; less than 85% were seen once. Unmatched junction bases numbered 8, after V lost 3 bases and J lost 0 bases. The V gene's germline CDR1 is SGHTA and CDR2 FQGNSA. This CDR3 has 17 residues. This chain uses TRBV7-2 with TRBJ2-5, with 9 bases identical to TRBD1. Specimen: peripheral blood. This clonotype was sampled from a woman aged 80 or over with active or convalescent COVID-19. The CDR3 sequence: CASSFTLGTGYQETQYF. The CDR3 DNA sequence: TGTGCCAGCAGCTTTACTTTGGGGACAGGGTACCAAGAGACCCAGTACTTC.